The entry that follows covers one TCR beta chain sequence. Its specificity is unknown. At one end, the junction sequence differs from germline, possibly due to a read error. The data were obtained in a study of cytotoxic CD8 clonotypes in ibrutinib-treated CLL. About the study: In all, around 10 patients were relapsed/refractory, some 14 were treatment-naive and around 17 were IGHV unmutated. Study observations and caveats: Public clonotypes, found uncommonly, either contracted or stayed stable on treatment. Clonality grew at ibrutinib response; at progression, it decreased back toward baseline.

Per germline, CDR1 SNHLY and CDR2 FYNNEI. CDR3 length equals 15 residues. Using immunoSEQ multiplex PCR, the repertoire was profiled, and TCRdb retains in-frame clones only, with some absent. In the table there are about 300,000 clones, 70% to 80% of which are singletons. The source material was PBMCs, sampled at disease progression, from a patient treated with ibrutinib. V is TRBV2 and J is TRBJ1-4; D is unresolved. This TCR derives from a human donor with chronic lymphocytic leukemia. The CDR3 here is CASSEVGRTYEKLFF. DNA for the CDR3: TGTGCCAGCAGTGAAGTGGGCAGAACTTATGAAAAACTGTTTTTT. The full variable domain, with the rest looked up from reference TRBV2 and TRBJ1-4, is EPEVTQTPSHQVTQMGQEVILRCVPISNHLYFYWYRQILGQKVEFLVSFYNNEISEKSEIFDDQFSVERPDGSNFTLKIRSTKLEDSAMYFCASSEVGRTYEKLFFGSGTQLSVL.